The next 8 T cell receptor beta chains were all read from a single sample in a study of blood T cells in healthy people across ages. Primers used in a second PCR of about 6 to 11 cycles were a sample-barcoded 5' primer and a J-beta primer mix. TCRdb used MiXCR to reprocess the 5' RACE reads, holding one entry per CDR3 protein. The data contain around 940,000 distinct CDR3 sequences, roughly 50% of them singletons. Sequenced material: blood. These TCRs come from a woman aged 55-70 years in good health.

The chain has TRBV28 and TRBJ2-4; TRBD1 matches 9 bases. The DNA end lines up better with TRBJ2-7; the J call may be wrong. CDR1 MDHEN and CDR2 SYDVKM come from the germline V gene. The CDR3 loop spans 14 amino acids. CDR3 in amino acids: CASSLIDRGGEQYF. CDR3 sequence (DNA): TGTGCCAGCAGTTTAATCGACAGGGGGGGCGAGCAGTACTTC.

The chain couples TRBV20-1 to TRBJ1-1; TRBD1 might be the D (6 bases). This CDR3 has 15 amino acids. The germline V gene has CDR1 DFQATT and CDR2 SNEGSKA (reference sequence). V dropped 2 bases and J dropped 10 bases, with 23 bases sitting between them. CDR3 region: CSARRRGLEFVGAFF. CDR3 nucleotides: TGCAGTGCTAGAAGGCGGGGGCTTGAATTTGTCGGAGCTTTCTTT.

This clonotype was counted only a few times. The limits of the CDR3 on the DNA are not certain, so only TCRdb's listed CDR3 is given. The V gene is TRBV28, the J gene TRBJ2-3; the D segment call TRBD1 is taken from the table without a DNA check. The CDR3 sequence runs 15 residues, both termini included. CDR1 is MDHEN and CDR2 is SYDVKM in the germline V gene. The CDR3 here is CASSSSGTFTDTQYF.

J is TRBJ2-1 and V is TRBV21-1; the D call in the table, TRBD2, was not verified against the DNA. TRBV21-1 has pseudogene status. The CDR3 sequence is 14 residues long. CDR3 sequence: CASVAGGPANEQFF. The CDR3 nucleotides are TGTGCCAGCGTAGCGGGAGGGCCTGCCAATGAGCAGTTCTTC.

This clonotype was recorded a few times. DNA of the CDR3: TGTGCCAGCAGTTATATCCCGTCTAGCTGGGGAGAGCAGTTCTTC. Protein: CASSYIPSSWGEQFF. The chain combines TRBV6-2 or TRBV6-3 with TRBJ2-1; a possible D gene is TRBD2 (5 bases). Germline CDR1 is MNHEY and CDR2 is SVGEGT. The CDR3 spans 15 residues. Trimming stripped 3 bases from V and 10 bases from J, with 19 bases between.

This clonotype was detected many times. V usage is TRBV7-2 and J usage is TRBJ1-2; unclear D gene. The CDR3 totals 14 residues. V gave up 1 base and J gave up 8 bases, with 14 bases separating them. Germline V gene sequence: CDR1 SGHTA, CDR2 FQGNSA. The CDR3 sequence: CASSLVVGPRGYTF. The CDR3 nucleotides read TGTGCCAGCAGCTTAGTGGTCGGACCCAGGGGCTACACCTTC.

This rearrangement joins TRBV11-2 to TRBJ2-7, with a tentative D call TRBD2 (6 bases). Germline CDR1 reads SGHAT; CDR2 reads FQNNGV. The CDR3 is 14 amino acids. V was clipped by 3 bases and J by 12 bases, with 21 bases between them. The CDR3 DNA reads TGTGCCAGCAGCTTTCCTGGAACTGGGACTGCCCCGTACTTC. This encodes CASSFPGTGTAPYF. Full variable domain (outside the CDR3, taken from reference TRBV11-2 and TRBJ2-7): EAGVAQSPRYKIIEKRQSVAFWCNPISGHATLYWYQQILGQGPKLLIQFQNNGVVDDSQLPKDRFSAERLKGVDSTLKIQPAKLEDSAVYLCASSFPGTGTAPYFGPGTRLTVT.

The DNA for the CDR3 is TGTGCCAGCAGCCCCCGTGGGGGAGCCCCTCAGTACGAGCAGTACTTC. It codes for CASSPRGGAPQYEQYF. The rearrangement links TRBV14 to TRBJ2-7; either TRBD1 or TRBD2 may fit D (5 bases each). The ends were cut back, 4 bases at V and 4 bases at J, with 20 bases in the middle. Germline V gene sequence: CDR1 SGHDN, CDR2 FVKESK. CDR3 length equals 16 residues.